Detailed here is one T cell receptor (beta chain). Antigen unknown. PCR involved 60 Vbeta and 13 Jbeta primers. This table comes from immunoSEQ multiplex PCR, and its TCRdb copy is limited to in-frame clones, with some not included. The table includes over 100,000 clones, about 8.5% detected once. The sample is drawn from a study of cytomegalovirus exposure and HLA in healthy donors. The J segment lost 8 bases and the V segment lost 5 bases, leaving 5 bases of the junction unmatched. This CDR3 has 14 amino acids. Germline V CDR1 and CDR2: SGHAT, FQNNGV. Study-wide findings and caveats: It was confirmed in vitro that a few of the CMV-associated chains were specific for CMV antigens. Associated with HLA alleles at 0.05 false discovery rate in a later analysis were 16,951 TCR beta sequences.

The source is a man between 40 and 49 years old in good health and CMV-seronegative. Sequencing was done on a sample of PBMCs. The chain joins TRBV11-2 to TRBJ1-6; 8 bases align to TRBD1. This CDR3 is CASSRDRSDSPLHF. The CDR3, as DNA: TGTGCCAGCAGCCGGGACAGGAGTGATTCACCCCTCCACTTT.